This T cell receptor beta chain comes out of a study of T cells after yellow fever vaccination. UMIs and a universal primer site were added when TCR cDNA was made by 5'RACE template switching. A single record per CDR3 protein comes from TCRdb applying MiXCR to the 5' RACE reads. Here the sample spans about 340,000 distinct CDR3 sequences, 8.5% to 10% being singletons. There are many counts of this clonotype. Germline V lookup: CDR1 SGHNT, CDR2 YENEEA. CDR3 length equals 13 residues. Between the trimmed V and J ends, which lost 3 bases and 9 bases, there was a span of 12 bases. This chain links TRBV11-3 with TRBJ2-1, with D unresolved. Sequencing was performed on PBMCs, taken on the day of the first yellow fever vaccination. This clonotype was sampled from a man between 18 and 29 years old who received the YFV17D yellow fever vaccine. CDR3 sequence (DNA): TGTGCCAGCAGCTTTATCCCCGAAGGTGAGCAGTTCTTC. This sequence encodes CASSFIPEGEQFF. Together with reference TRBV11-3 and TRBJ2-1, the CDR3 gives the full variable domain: EAGVVQSPRYKIIEKKQPVAFWCNPISGHNTLYWYLQNLGQGPELLIRYENEEAVDDSQLPKDRFSAERLKGVDSTLKIQPAELGDSAVYLCASSFIPEGEQFFGPGTRLTVL.